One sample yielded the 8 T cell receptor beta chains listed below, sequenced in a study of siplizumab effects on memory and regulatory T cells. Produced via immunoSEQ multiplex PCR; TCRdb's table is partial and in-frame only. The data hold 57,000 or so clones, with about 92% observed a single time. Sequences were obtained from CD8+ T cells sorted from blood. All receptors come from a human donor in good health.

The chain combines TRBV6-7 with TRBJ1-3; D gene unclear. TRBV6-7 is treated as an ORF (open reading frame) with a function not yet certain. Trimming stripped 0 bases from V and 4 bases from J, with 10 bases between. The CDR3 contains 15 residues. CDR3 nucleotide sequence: TGTGCCAGCAGTTACTCATCTGTATCCGGAAACACCATATATTTT. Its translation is CASSYSSVSGNTIYF.

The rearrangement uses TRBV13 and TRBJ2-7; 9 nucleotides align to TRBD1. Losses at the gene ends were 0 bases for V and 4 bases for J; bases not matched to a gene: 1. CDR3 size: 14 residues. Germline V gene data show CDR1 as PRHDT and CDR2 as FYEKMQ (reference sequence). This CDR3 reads CASSLGGQGYEQYF. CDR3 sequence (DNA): TGTGCCAGCAGCTTAGGGGGACAGGGTTACGAGCAGTACTTC.

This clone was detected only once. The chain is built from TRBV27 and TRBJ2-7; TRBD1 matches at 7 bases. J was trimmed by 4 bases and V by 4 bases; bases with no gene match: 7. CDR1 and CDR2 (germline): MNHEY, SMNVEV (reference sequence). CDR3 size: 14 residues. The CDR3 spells CASSSPDRAYEQYF. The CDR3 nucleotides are TGTGCCAGCAGTTCCCCCGACAGGGCTTACGAGCAGTACTTC.

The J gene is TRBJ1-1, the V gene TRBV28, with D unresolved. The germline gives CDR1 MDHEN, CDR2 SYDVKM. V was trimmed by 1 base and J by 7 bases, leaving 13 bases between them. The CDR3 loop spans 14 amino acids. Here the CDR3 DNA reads TGTGCCAGCAGTTTATTGGTAGGGCCAGTTGAAGCTTTCTTT. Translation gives CASSLLVGPVEAFF.

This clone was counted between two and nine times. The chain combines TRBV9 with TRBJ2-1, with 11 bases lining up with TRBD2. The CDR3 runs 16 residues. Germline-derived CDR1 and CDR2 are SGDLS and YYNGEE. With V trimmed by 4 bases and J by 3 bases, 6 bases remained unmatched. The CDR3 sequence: CASSPRLAGNYNEQFF. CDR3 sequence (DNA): TGTGCCAGCAGCCCGCGACTAGCGGGAAACTACAATGAGCAGTTCTTC.

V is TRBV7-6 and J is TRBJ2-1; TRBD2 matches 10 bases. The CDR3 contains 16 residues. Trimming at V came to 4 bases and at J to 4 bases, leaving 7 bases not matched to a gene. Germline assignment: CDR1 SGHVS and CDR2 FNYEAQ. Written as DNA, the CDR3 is TGTGCCAGCAGCTCCGTGACTAGCGGGTTTTACAATGAGCAGTTCTTC. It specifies CASSSVTSGFYNEQFF. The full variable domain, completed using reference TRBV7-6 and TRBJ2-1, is GAGVSQSPRYKVTKRGQDVALRCDPISGHVSLYWYRQALGQGPEFLTYFNYEAQQDKSGLPNDRFSAERPEGSISTLTIQRTEQRDSAMYRCASSSVTSGFYNEQFFGPGTRLTVL.

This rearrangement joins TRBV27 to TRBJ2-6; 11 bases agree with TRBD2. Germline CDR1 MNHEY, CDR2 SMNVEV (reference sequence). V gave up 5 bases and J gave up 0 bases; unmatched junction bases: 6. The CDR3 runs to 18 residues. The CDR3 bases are TGTGCCAGCAGTCCGGGACTAGCGGTGTACTCTGGGGCCAACGTCCTGACTTTC. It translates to CASSPGLAVYSGANVLTF.

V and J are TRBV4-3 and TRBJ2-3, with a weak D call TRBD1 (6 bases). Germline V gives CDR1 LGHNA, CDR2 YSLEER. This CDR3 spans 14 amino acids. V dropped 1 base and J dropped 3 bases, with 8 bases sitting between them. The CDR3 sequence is CASSQAGATDTQYF. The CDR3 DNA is TGCGCCAGCAGCCAAGCAGGGGCTACAGATACGCAGTATTTT.